The entry below describes one T cell receptor (beta chain). What it recognizes is unknown. CDR1 and CDR2 (germline): SGDLS, YYNGEE. This CDR3 has 13 amino acids. The trim removed 4 bases at V and 4 bases at J, leaving 4 bases unmatched. These data originate in a study of OX40 agonist ivuxolimab in advanced cancers. Turning to the study itself: Cohort: 82.7% men, mean age approximately 64, aged about 23 to 79. Patients with prior anti-PD-1, anti-PD-L1 or anti-CTLA-4 therapy were eligible; roughly 41% had some.

Findings of the study overall: No determination was made of the antigen specificity of the expanded peripheral T cells. At 0.1-3.0 mg/kg, partial responders had clonal expansion among the lowest observed.

TCRdb's table, derived via immunoSEQ multiplex PCR, lists solely in-frame clones and lacks some. The table includes under 70,000 clones, 87% detected once. The TCR was taken from an adult with an advanced solid tumor such as melanoma, head and neck, liver or kidney cancer. V and J are TRBV9 and TRBJ1-1, with TRBD1 matching 7 bases. This sample comprised CD4+ or CD8+ T cells sorted from blood, obtained in a trial of the OX40 agonist ivuxolimab. This CDR3 is CASSPAGGTEAFF. In nucleotides, the CDR3 is TGTGCCAGCAGCCCCGCAGGGGGCACTGAAGCTTTCTTT. Full variable domain (rest looked up from reference TRBV9 and TRBJ1-1): DSGVTQTPKHLITATGQRVTLRCSPRSGDLSVYWYQQSLDQGLQFLIQYYNGEERAKGNILERFSAQQFPDLHSELNLSSLELGDSALYFCASSPAGGTEAFFGQGTRLTVV.